These 21 T cell receptor beta chains share one sample of origin, sequenced in a study of T cells expressing NK-cell markers. TCRdb re-called the 5' RACE reads and shows each CDR3 protein once, DNA omitted. The table for this sample gives around 100,000 distinct CDR3 sequences. The sequencing input was blood T cells: a sorted CD56 or NKG2C T cell subset, CD4+ or CD8+ T cells, or bulk PBMC T cells (not recorded which). These TCRs come from a woman between 18 and 75 years old in good health.

This chain links TRBV6-1 with TRBJ2-5; the TCRdb D gene call, TRBD2, has no DNA to confirm it. Germline V gene sequence: CDR1 MNHNS, CDR2 SASEGT. The CDR3 runs 15 residues. CDR3 sequence: CASSQLAGVAETQYF.

The J gene is TRBJ1-5, the V gene TRBV20-1; TCRdb names TRBD1, which stays unverified in the absence of DNA. Germline V gene data show CDR1 as DFQATT and CDR2 as SNEGSKA (reference sequence). The CDR3 has 11 residues. The CDR3 sequence: CSSGTAQPQHF.

The chain is built from TRBV29-1 and TRBJ2-7. The germline gives CDR1 SQVTM, CDR2 ANQGSEA. The CDR3 has 13 residues. CDR3 loop: CSAGFGRSYEQYF.

This chain uses TRBV7-9 with TRBJ2-1; TCRdb returns TRBD2, unconfirmable since there is no DNA. Looked up from germline, CDR1 is SEHNR and CDR2 is FQNEAQ (reference sequence). The CDR3 length is 13 residues. CDR3 loop: CASSSGLNNEQFF.

The rearrangement uses TRBV19 and TRBJ1-1. Germline-derived CDR1 and CDR2 are LNHDA and SQIVND (reference sequence). The CDR3 runs to 14 residues. This CDR3 reads CASRPGMRDTEAFF.

The chain joins TRBV4-2 to TRBJ2-7; TCRdb proposes TRBD2, but this gene call is untestable without DNA. The germline V gene has CDR1 LGHNA and CDR2 YNFKEQ. CDR3 length: 15 residues. CDR3 region: CASSHTSGETYEQYF.

The chain has TRBV7-9 and TRBJ2-1; TCRdb returns TRBD1, unconfirmable since there is no DNA. CDR3 length: 15 residues. In germline, CDR1 is SEHNR, CDR2 FQNEAQ (reference sequence). CDR3 loop: CASSAPDRRLNEQFF.

CDR3 sequence reads: CASTLRDNTDTQYF. This chain links TRBV12-3 or TRBV12-4 with TRBJ2-3; the D gene TCRdb calls, TRBD1, cannot be checked with no DNA. The CDR3 is 14 amino acids.

The V gene is TRBV29-1, the J gene TRBJ2-1; the D gene TCRdb calls, TRBD2, cannot be checked with no DNA. The CDR3 totals 12 residues. The germline V gene encodes CDR1 SQVTM and CDR2 ANQGSEA. The CDR3 loop is CSVGATSNEQFF.

The rearrangement links TRBV12-3 or TRBV12-4 to TRBJ2-5; TCRdb returns TRBD2, unconfirmable since there is no DNA. CDR3 length equals 16 residues. The chain's CDR3 is CASSTSSGGIQETQYF.

The chain combines TRBV24-1 with TRBJ1-2; with no DNA, the TCRdb D assignment of TRBD1 cannot be verified. CDR1 and CDR2 from the germline V gene are KGHDR and SFDVKD. The CDR3 covers 14 residues. The CDR3 loop is CATSDPGTANGYTF.

This sequence joins TRBV7-9 and TRBJ1-1; TCRdb's D call of TRBD1 is untestable without DNA. The CDR3 loop spans 16 amino acids. Germline V gene sequence: CDR1 SEHNR, CDR2 FQNEAQ (reference sequence). CDR3 loop: CATPSSGGVVDTEAFF.

V is TRBV7-3 and J is TRBJ2-2; TCRdb proposes TRBD1, but this gene call is untestable without DNA. Germline loops: CDR1 SGHTA, CDR2 FQGTGA. CDR3 length equals 18 residues. This CDR3 is CASSLGSLGARGTGELFF.

V usage is TRBV15 and J usage is TRBJ2-5; TCRdb's D call of TRBD2 is untestable without DNA. The CDR3 contains 15 residues. Germline V lookup: CDR1 LNHNV, CDR2 YYDKDF (reference sequence). CDR3 sequence reads: CATSREIAGIETQYF.

This chain links TRBV28 with TRBJ1-4. The CDR3 runs to 13 residues. Germline V gene lookup returns CDR1 MDHEN and CDR2 SYDVKM. This chain's CDR3 is CASSRTANEKLFF.

J is TRBJ2-7 and V is TRBV20-1; the D gene TCRdb calls, TRBD2, cannot be checked with no DNA. Germline-derived CDR1 and CDR2 are DFQATT and SNEGSKA (reference sequence). The CDR3 contains 11 residues. CDR3 protein: CSEARLNEQYF.

The chain carries TRBV5-6 and TRBJ2-1; no DNA is available, so the TRBD1 call from TCRdb remains unchecked. Germline loops: CDR1 SGHDT, CDR2 YYEEEE. The CDR3 sequence is 15 residues long. The CDR3 sequence: CASSYPSGGHNEQFF.

This chain connects TRBV6-5 to TRBJ2-1. Germline V gene data show CDR1 as MNHEY and CDR2 as SVGAGI. CDR3 size: 14 residues. CDR3 amino acids: CASSYSWVDNEQFF.

The chain has TRBV9 and TRBJ1-3; with no DNA, the TCRdb D assignment of TRBD1 cannot be verified. Germline lookup yields CDR1 SGDLS and CDR2 YYNGEE. This CDR3 spans 15 amino acids. CDR3 protein: CASSPTGQSGNTIYF. Variable domain in full (rest from reference TRBV9 and TRBJ1-3): DSGVTQTPKHLITATGQRVTLRCSPRSGDLSVYWYQQSLDQGLQFLIQYYNGEERAKGNILERFSAQQFPDLHSELNLSSLELGDSALYFCASSPTGQSGNTIYFGEGSWLTVV.

V and J are TRBV12-3 or TRBV12-4 and TRBJ1-5; TCRdb's D call, TRBD1, is unchecked because there is no DNA. The CDR3 has 13 residues. The CDR3 protein is CASSSQGFEPQHF.

The chain's CDR3 is CASSLFGLADRSSYNEQFF. The chain links TRBV5-4 to TRBJ2-1; no DNA is available, so the TRBD2 call from TCRdb remains unchecked. The CDR3 runs 19 residues. Germline CDR1 reads SGHNT; CDR2 reads YYREEE (reference sequence).